Below, 32 T cell receptor beta chains from the same sample are listed, as sequenced in a study of vaccination and CD4 T cells after COVID-19. The study sequenced cultured CD4+ T cell DNA using the Oncomine TCR Beta short-read assay. TCRdb re-called the PCR reads through MiXCR, storing one row per CDR3 protein. The repertoire holds tens of thousands of distinct CDR3 sequences, with over 25% as singletons. Time point indicated: late sampling 161 to 241 days after vaccination in three convalescent patients. Treatment denoted: approximately 9-day PBMC culture with coronavirus spike peptide pools or control peptides (ViraFEST assay). Their specific antigens are unknown. Sequences were derived from CD4+ T cells from blood, cultured in vitro, sampled about 7 months after SARS-CoV-2 vaccination. The receptor source for this set is a human donor who had recovered from COVID-19.

In its sample, this clonotype was seen a few times. The gene calls are TRBV19 and TRBJ2-1, with D possibly TRBD1 on 5 matching bases. The V gene lost 9 bases and the J gene lost 7 bases, with 13 bases spanning the gap. Germline V gene sequence: CDR1 LNHDA, CDR2 SQIVND (reference sequence). This CDR3 has 12 amino acids. The CDR3 reads CASRAPKNEQFF. Written as DNA, the CDR3 is TGTGCCAGCAGGGCCCCGAAGAATGAGCAGTTCTTC.

The V gene is TRBV7-9, the J gene TRBJ2-1; 8 bases are a match to TRBD2. The CDR3 is 15 amino acids. CDR1 and CDR2 from the germline V gene are SEHNR and FQNEAQ (reference sequence). The J segment lost 4 bases and the V segment lost 5 bases, leaving 7 bases of the junction unmatched. CDR3 in amino acids: CASSGRLANYNEQFF. The CDR3, as DNA: TGTGCCAGCAGCGGAAGACTAGCGAATTACAATGAGCAGTTCTTC.

The rearrangement links TRBV6-1 to TRBJ1-2; 7 bases map to TRBD1. Germline CDR1 is MNHNS and CDR2 is SASEGT. This CDR3 contains 14 residues. Losses at the gene ends were 10 bases for V and 0 bases for J; bases not matched to a gene: 8. The CDR3 DNA reads as TGTGCCACCAAAACAGGGGTATCTAACTATGGCTACACCTTC. The encoded protein is CATKTGVSNYGYTF.

This chain links TRBV28 with TRBJ1-1; 8 positions match TRBD1. CDR3 length: 16 residues. J gave up 3 bases and V 4 bases, and 10 bases lay outside the gene matches. Germline loops: CDR1 MDHEN, CDR2 SYDVKM. The DNA for the CDR3 is TGTGCCAGCAGTTCCCATCAGGGGGCAGCGCACACTGAAGCTTTCTTT. This codes for CASSSHQGAAHTEAFF.

This clonotype was seen more than once but under ten times. The rearrangement uses TRBV20-1 and TRBJ2-3; D is undetermined. CDR1 and CDR2 from the germline V gene are DFQATT and SNEGSKA (reference sequence). V gave up 5 bases and J gave up 4 bases, with 13 bases separating them. The CDR3 length is 13 residues. CDR3 sequence: CSAGVAGADTQYF. The DNA for the CDR3 is TGCAGTGCTGGGGTGGCTGGAGCAGATACGCAGTATTTT.

The chain has TRBV10-3 and TRBJ2-7; a possible D gene is TRBD2 (6 bases). Germline V CDR1 and CDR2: ENHRY, SYGVKD. Trimming took 6 bases from V and 8 from J, leaving 17 bases between them. CDR3 length: 13 residues. The CDR3 bases are TGTGCCATCAGGGGGACTGATTCAAGCCAGCAGTACTTC. Protein sequence: CAIRGTDSSQQYF.

This clonotype is medium-sized. The rearrangement uses TRBV20-1 and TRBJ2-7; D possibly uses TRBD1 or TRBD2 (5 bases each). Germline V gene lookup returns CDR1 DFQATT and CDR2 SNEGSKA (reference sequence). This CDR3 is 11 amino acids long. The V and J ends lost 3 bases and 6 bases respectively, with 9 bases between them. The CDR3 loop reads CSARPGTEQYF. As DNA, the CDR3 is TGCAGTGCTAGGCCCGGGACCGAGCAGTACTTC.

This clonotype appeared a few times. The chain employs TRBV7-9 and TRBJ2-1; 8 positions agree with TRBD2. CDR3 length: 15 amino acids. V gave up 5 bases and J gave up 8 bases; unmatched junction bases: 11. Germline-derived CDR1 and CDR2 are SEHNR and FQNEAQ (reference sequence). CDR3 nucleotide sequence: TGTGCCAGCAGCCAACGGGGACTAGAGGGCGATGAGCAGTTCTTC. This codes for CASSQRGLEGDEQFF.

Only a few counts were recorded for this clonotype. The rearrangement links TRBV6-2 or TRBV6-3 to TRBJ1-6; D is undetermined. Per the germline V gene, CDR1 is MNHEY and CDR2 is SVGEGT. Trimming took off 6 bases at V and 10 bases at J, with 19 bases between the two ends. The CDR3 runs 15 residues. CDR3 amino acids: CASSRGPGSGSPLHF. Here the CDR3 DNA reads TGTGCCAGCAGCCGCGGTCCGGGATCGGGATCACCCCTCCACTTT.

This chain links TRBV2 with TRBJ1-2; the match to TRBD1 covers 7 bases. This CDR3 spans 11 amino acids. With V trimmed by 9 bases and J by 4 bases, 2 bases remained unmatched. Germline V gene data show CDR1 as SNHLY and CDR2 as FYNNEI. The CDR3 sequence: CARRGRYGYTF. CDR3 nucleotide sequence: TGTGCCAGGAGGGGGCGCTATGGCTACACCTTC.

The table lists this clonotype with a few counts. This rearrangement joins TRBV10-3 to TRBJ1-1; a possible D gene is TRBD1 (5 bases). CDR3 length: 14 residues. Trimming stripped 6 bases from V and 6 bases from J, with 17 bases between. Germline loops: CDR1 ENHRY, CDR2 SYGVKD. In DNA, the CDR3 is TGTGCCATCAGCCCGGGGGAGGGGCGGGCTGAAGCTTTCTTT. This gives the protein CAISPGEGRAEAFF.

The gene calls are TRBV6-2 or TRBV6-3 and TRBJ2-7, with TRBD2 matching 13 bases. V shed 5 bases and J 3 bases; nucleotides not matched to a gene: 4. The CDR3 loop spans 15 amino acids. The germline V gene encodes CDR1 MNHEY and CDR2 SVGEGT. The chain's CDR3 is CASSLGTSGVYEQYF. CDR3 DNA: TGTGCCAGCAGTCTAGGGACTAGCGGGGTCTACGAGCAGTACTTC.

The chain combines TRBV4-1 with TRBJ1-2, with D maybe TRBD1 (5 bases). Trimming stripped 1 base from V and 4 bases from J, with 13 bases between. Germline CDR1 MGHRA, CDR2 YSYEKL. This CDR3 contains 15 residues. Written as DNA, the CDR3 is TGCGCCAGCAGCCAAGTCTCGCAGGGCGTCTATGGCTACACCTTC. This sequence encodes CASSQVSQGVYGYTF.

This rearrangement joins TRBV20-1 to TRBJ2-1, with 14 bases identical to TRBD2. This CDR3 has 14 residues. Germline V gives CDR1 DFQATT, CDR2 SNEGSKA (reference sequence). V lost 6 bases and J lost 4; bases outside the gene matches: 2. The CDR3, as DNA: TGCAGTGCGAGACTAGCGGGAGGGTACAATGAGCAGTTCTTC. Translation: CSARLAGGYNEQFF.

On this clonotype itself: A much larger clone lies a single base off, so this may be a read error. V and J are TRBV28 and TRBJ2-1, with TRBD1 matching over 10 bases. Germline CDR1 MDHEN, CDR2 SYDVKM. The CDR3 extends over 14 amino acids. With V trimmed by 9 bases and J by 9 bases, 11 bases remained unmatched. CDR3 nucleotides: TGTGCCAGTGGCTCCCGGGACAGGGGCAGTGAGCAGTTCTTC. As protein: CASGSRDRGSEQFF.

The rearrangement links TRBV7-6 to TRBJ1-5; maybe TRBD1 (6 bases). The germline V and J ends were trimmed by 4 bases and 7 bases, with 11 bases remaining between them. This CDR3 is 13 amino acids long. Germline V gene data show CDR1 as SGHVS and CDR2 as FNYEAQ. CDR3 in DNA: TGTGCCAGCAGCTCCTCAGGGACACAGCCCCAGCATTTT. It specifies CASSSSGTQPQHF.

This clonotype was detected only a few times. This CDR3 reads CASNLGDNEQFF. The CDR3 DNA reads TGTGCCAGCAACCTAGGAGACAATGAGCAGTTCTTC. The genes are TRBV6-1 and TRBJ2-1; D not resolved. Germline-derived CDR1 and CDR2 are MNHNS and SASEGT. V was trimmed by 7 bases and J by 5 bases, leaving 9 bases between them. The CDR3 is made up of 12 amino acids.

The genes are TRBV20-1 and TRBJ2-1; the D call may be TRBD1 or TRBD2 (5 bases each). V lost 6 bases and J 5 bases, leaving 14 bases between the germline ends. The CDR3 consists of 13 residues. Germline CDR1 reads DFQATT; CDR2 reads SNEGSKA (reference sequence). The CDR3 region is CSAPGTQNNEQFF. DNA of the CDR3: TGCAGTGCCCCGGGGACCCAGAACAATGAGCAGTTCTTC.

This CDR3 reads CASLFYNEQFF. DNA for the CDR3: TGTGCCAGCCTATTTTACAATGAGCAGTTCTTC. The chain links TRBV28 to TRBJ2-1; D is unresolved. V lost 8 bases and J lost 4, with 6 bases in between. The CDR3 extends over 11 amino acids. Germline CDR1 MDHEN, CDR2 SYDVKM.

This clonotype was seen a handful of times. The V call is TRBV20-1, the J call TRBJ1-2, with TRBD1 as a possible D gene (6 bases). Germline loops: CDR1 DFQATT, CDR2 SNEGSKA (reference sequence). Trimming took 2 bases from V and 3 from J, leaving 10 bases between them. This CDR3 region has 13 residues. The CDR3 here is CSARSQGHYGYTF. CDR3 in DNA: TGCAGTGCTAGAAGTCAGGGGCACTATGGCTACACCTTC.

In this sample, this clonotype is medium-sized. The rearrangement uses TRBV7-2 and TRBJ2-5, with TRBD2 matching over 11 bases. The CDR3 is made up of 16 amino acids. The germline V gene has CDR1 SGHTA and CDR2 FQGNSA. With 1 base clipped from V and 1 base from J, the junction kept 2 bases outside the gene matches. CDR3 region: CASSLVLAGGQETQYF. The CDR3, as DNA: TGTGCCAGCAGCTTAGTTCTAGCGGGAGGCCAAGAGACCCAGTACTTC.

This chain joins TRBV28 and TRBJ1-1, with D unclear. V lost 7 bases to trimming and J lost 2 bases, with 8 bases between them. CDR3 length equals 12 residues. Germline V CDR1 and CDR2: MDHEN, SYDVKM. CDR3 sequence (DNA): TGTGCCAGCAACGAGGGTAACACTGAAGCTTTCTTT. This gives the protein CASNEGNTEAFF.

This clonotype has just a few counts. The chain uses TRBV4-2 and TRBJ2-5; D uncertain. Per the germline V gene, CDR1 is LGHNA and CDR2 is YNFKEQ. This CDR3 is built from 14 residues. With 1 base removed from V and 0 bases from J, the gap between germline ends came to 6 bases. In DNA, the CDR3 is TGTGCCAGCAGCCAAGTCGGAGACCAAGAGACCCAGTACTTC. The encoded protein is CASSQVGDQETQYF.

The chain joins TRBV2 to TRBJ2-3; D unresolved. The germline V and J ends were trimmed by 8 bases and 0 bases, with 6 bases remaining between them. The CDR3 runs 12 residues. The germline gives CDR1 SNHLY, CDR2 FYNNEI. The CDR3 DNA follows: TGTGCCAGCTTACAGAGCACAGATACGCAGTATTTT. Its protein product is CASLQSTDTQYF.

J is TRBJ2-5 and V is TRBV4-1; 11 bases line up with TRBD2. This CDR3 region has 15 residues. Germline CDR1 and CDR2: MGHRA and YSYEKL. V shed 0 bases and J 4 bases; nucleotides not matched to a gene: 1. CDR3 in amino acids: CASSQELAGVETQYF. DNA for the CDR3: TGCGCCAGCAGCCAAGAACTAGCGGGAGTAGAGACCCAGTACTTC.

The rearrangement joins TRBV15 to TRBJ2-7; the match to TRBD1 covers 8 bases. The V and J ends lost 1 base and 6 bases, in that order; junction bases with no gene match: 5. The CDR3 sequence is 14 residues long. The germline V gene has CDR1 LNHNV and CDR2 YYDKDF (reference sequence). CDR3 amino acids: CATSRGTGSIEQYF. The CDR3 DNA reads TGTGCCACCAGCAGAGGGACAGGGTCTATCGAGCAGTACTTC.

This chain connects TRBV6-1 to TRBJ2-5; TRBD2 matches 9 bases. This CDR3 has 14 amino acids. Germline CDR1 MNHNS, CDR2 SASEGT. Trimming at V came to 3 bases and at J to 5 bases, leaving 4 bases not matched to a gene. CDR3 DNA sequence: TGTGCCAGCAGTGACGGGACTAGCTATGAGACCCAGTACTTC. It specifies CASSDGTSYETQYF.

This clonotype showed up many times. J is TRBJ2-1 and V is TRBV24-1; D is perhaps TRBD2 (6 bases). Germline CDR1 is KGHDR and CDR2 is SFDVKD. Deletions cut 7 bases from V and 6 bases from J, with 9 bases between. This CDR3 spans 12 amino acids. CDR3 protein: CATRGGINEQFF. The DNA for the CDR3 is TGTGCCACCAGGGGGGGTATCAATGAGCAGTTCTTC.

This sequence joins TRBV5-1 and TRBJ2-5; D possibly uses TRBD1 or TRBD2 (7 bases each). The CDR3 sequence is 15 residues long. The germline V and J ends were trimmed by 6 bases and 0 bases, with 15 bases remaining between them. Looked up from germline, CDR1 is SGHRS and CDR2 is YFSETQ. CDR3 amino acids: CASNPGGGYQETQYF. The CDR3 nucleotides are TGCGCCAGCAACCCAGGGGGGGGGTACCAAGAGACCCAGTACTTC.

The J gene is TRBJ1-5, the V gene TRBV28; D gene unclear. Germline lookup yields CDR1 MDHEN and CDR2 SYDVKM. This CDR3 has 16 residues. V was shortened by 5 bases and J by 3 bases, with 17 bases between the two germline ends. This CDR3 is CASSDPRHANNQPQHF. DNA of the CDR3: TGTGCCAGCAGTGACCCACGACACGCTAACAATCAGCCCCAGCATTTT. Combining the CDR3 with reference TRBV28 and TRBJ1-5 gives the whole variable domain DVKVTQSSRYLVKRTGEKVFLECVQDMDHENMFWYRQDPGLGLRLIYFSYDVKMKEKGDIPEGYSVSREKKERFSLILESASTNQTSMYLCASSDPRHANNQPQHFGDGTRLSIL.

This rearrangement joins TRBV20-1 to TRBJ2-5; 12 bases align to TRBD2. V was pared by 2 bases and J by 6 bases, with 4 bases of the junction left unmatched. The CDR3 has 14 amino acids. In germline, CDR1 is DFQATT, CDR2 SNEGSKA (reference sequence). CDR3 residues: CSARLAGGVQTQYF. CDR3 coding DNA: TGCAGTGCTAGACTAGCGGGAGGGGTTCAGACCCAGTACTTC.

This chain links TRBV7-8 with TRBJ2-7, with TRBD2 matching 7 bases. J gave up 4 bases and V 5 bases, and 23 bases lay outside the gene matches. Germline CDR1 and CDR2: SGHVS and FQNEAQ. This CDR3 has 19 residues. Here the CDR3 reads CASSPVGGTEAHATYEQYF. CDR3 nucleotides: TGTGCCAGCAGCCCCGTGGGGGGGACCGAGGCCCACGCCACATACGAGCAGTACTTC.